One sample yielded the 11 T cell receptor beta chains listed below, sequenced in a study of T cell repertoires and HLA-DP antigens. The repertoire was sequenced with immunoSEQ multiplex PCR; TCRdb's copy has only in-frame clones and lacks some. The sample has around 100,000 clones; around 93% are singletons. Which antigens these TCRs recognize remains unknown. Sample: CD4+ T cells from PBMCs. The receptors derive from a woman in her late teens or twenties in good health and CMV-seronegative.

V usage is TRBV30 and J usage is TRBJ1-5; D might be TRBD1 (5 bases). V was shortened by 2 bases and J by 4 bases, with 15 bases between the two germline ends. CDR1 and CDR2 from the germline V gene are GTSNPN and SVGIG (reference sequence). The CDR3 runs to 15 residues. The CDR3 sequence is CAWSPGGGLNQPQHF. The CDR3 nucleotides are TGTGCCTGGAGTCCGGGGGGGGGACTAAATCAGCCCCAGCATTTT.

This clone was observed a single time. V and J are TRBV28 and TRBJ1-1; D uncertain. The length of the CDR3 is 15 residues. Germline-derived CDR1 and CDR2 are MDHEN and SYDVKM. V was trimmed by 7 bases and J by 4 bases, leaving 19 bases between them. This chain's CDR3 is CASTNPFLGITEAFF. CDR3 sequence (DNA): TGTGCCAGCACCAACCCCTTTTTGGGGATCACTGAAGCTTTCTTT.

By share, this clone counts as medium-sized. The genes are TRBV18 and TRBJ2-3; 9 positions match TRBD1. The germline V gene encodes CDR1 KGHSH and CDR2 LQKENI. Trimming cost V 6 bases and J 5 bases; bases outside gene matches: 9. The length of the CDR3 is 15 residues. DNA for the CDR3: TGTGCCAGCTCGCAAGGGACAGGGTTAAAAGATACGCAGTATTTT. It is translated as CASSQGTGLKDTQYF.

This sequence joins TRBV6-1 and TRBJ1-5; D unclear. Germline V gene data show CDR1 as MNHNS and CDR2 as SASEGT. V lost 7 bases to trimming and J lost 0 bases, with 13 bases between them. The CDR3 is 15 residues long. CDR3 in DNA: TGTGCCAGCACCTCGGTGGCCTATAGCAATCAGCCCCAGCATTTT. Translated, it gives CASTSVAYSNQPQHF.

The rearrangement joins TRBV9 to TRBJ1-3; tentatively, D is TRBD1 (5 bases). The CDR3 has 17 residues. Germline CDR1 SGDLS, CDR2 YYNGEE. The V end lost 4 bases, the J end lost 0 bases, and 17 bases lay between the germline ends. The CDR3 loop is CASSSEGRLLSGNTIYF. As DNA, the CDR3 is TGTGCCAGCAGCTCTGAGGGGAGGCTCCTCTCTGGAAACACCATATATTTT. Drawing the rest from reference TRBV9 and TRBJ1-3, the complete variable domain is DSGVTQTPKHLITATGQRVTLRCSPRSGDLSVYWYQQSLDQGLQFLIQYYNGEERAKGNILERFSAQQFPDLHSELNLSSLELGDSALYFCASSSEGRLLSGNTIYFGEGSWLTVV.

V usage is TRBV10-3 and J usage is TRBJ1-2; tentative D call: TRBD1 (6 bases). Germline V lookup: CDR1 ENHRY, CDR2 SYGVKD. CDR3 length: 15 amino acids. V gave up 6 bases and J gave up 0 bases, with 14 bases separating them. The CDR3 spells CAIRPTGLANYGYTF. CDR3 sequence (DNA): TGTGCCATCAGACCGACAGGTCTTGCTAACTATGGCTACACCTTC.

This rearrangement joins TRBV10-2 to TRBJ1-4, with 7 bases fitting TRBD1. CDR3 size: 17 residues. In germline, CDR1 is WSHSY, CDR2 SAAADI. The J segment lost 3 bases and the V segment lost 7 bases, leaving 14 bases of the junction unmatched. The CDR3 sequence is CASKDWQGEGANEKLFF. DNA for the CDR3: TGCGCCAGCAAGGATTGGCAGGGGGAAGGAGCTAATGAAAAACTGTTTTTT.

V and J are TRBV5-1 and TRBJ2-3; D possibly corresponds to TRBD1 (6 bases). The CDR3 totals 15 residues. V was pared by 2 bases and J by 4 bases, with 14 bases between. CDR1 is SGHRS, CDR2 YFSETQ, per germline. CDR3 in amino acids: CASSFQGIGADTQYF. CDR3 nucleotides: TGCGCCAGCAGCTTCCAGGGGATAGGTGCAGATACGCAGTATTTT.

This chain links TRBV9 with TRBJ2-1, with a weak D call TRBD2 (7 bases). Trimming removed 4 bases at V and 10 bases at J, with 24 bases between. Per the germline V gene, CDR1 is SGDLS and CDR2 is YYNGEE. The CDR3 spans 16 residues. CDR3 in amino acids: CASSPASAGAKGEQFF. The CDR3 coding sequence is TGTGCCAGCAGCCCCGCGTCGGCGGGGGCGAAGGGGGAGCAGTTCTTC.

V usage is TRBV7-8 and J usage is TRBJ2-5, with 8 nucleotides matching TRBD2. CDR1 is SGHVS and CDR2 is FQNEAQ in the germline V gene. The CDR3 contains 17 residues. The ends lost 5 bases at V and 1 base at J; junction bases unmatched: 12. The CDR3 DNA sequence: TGTGCCAGCAGCCCGACTAAAGTAGCGGGGTTCCAAGAGACCCAGTACTTC. Protein product: CASSPTKVAGFQETQYF. Looking up the rest from reference TRBV7-8 and TRBJ2-5 gives the full variable domain: GAGVSQSPRYKVAKRGQDVALRCDPISGHVSLFWYQQALGQGPEFLTYFQNEAQLDKSGLPSDRFFAERPEGSVSTLKIQRTQQEDSAVYLCASSPTKVAGFQETQYFGPGTRLLVL.

The rearrangement links TRBV5-1 to TRBJ2-3; weak D call: TRBD2 (6 bases). Germline V CDR1 and CDR2: SGHRS, YFSETQ. This CDR3 comprises 15 residues. V was shortened by 4 bases and J by 1 base, with 13 bases between the two germline ends. This CDR3 is CASSRTGGGTDTQYF. Here the CDR3 DNA reads TGCGCCAGCAGCCGGACCGGGGGAGGCACAGATACGCAGTATTTT.